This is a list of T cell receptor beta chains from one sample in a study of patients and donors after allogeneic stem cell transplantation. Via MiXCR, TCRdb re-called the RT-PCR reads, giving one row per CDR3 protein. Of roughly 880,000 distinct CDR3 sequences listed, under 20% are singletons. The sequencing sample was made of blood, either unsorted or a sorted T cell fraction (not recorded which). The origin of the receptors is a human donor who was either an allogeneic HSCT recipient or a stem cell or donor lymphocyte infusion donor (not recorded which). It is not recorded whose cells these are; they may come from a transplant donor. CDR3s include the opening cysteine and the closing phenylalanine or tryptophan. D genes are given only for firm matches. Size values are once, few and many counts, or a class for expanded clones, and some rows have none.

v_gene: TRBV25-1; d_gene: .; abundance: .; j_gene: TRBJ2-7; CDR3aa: CASSEYEGTYEQYF; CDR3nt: TGTGCCAGCAGTGAATACGAGGGTACCTACGAGCAGTACTTC
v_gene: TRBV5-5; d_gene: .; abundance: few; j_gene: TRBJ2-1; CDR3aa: CASSLGALYNEQFF; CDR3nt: TGTGCCAGCAGCTTGGGGGCCCTCTACAATGAGCAGTTCTTC
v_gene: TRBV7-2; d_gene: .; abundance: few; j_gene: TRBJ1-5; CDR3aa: CASSSRQANQPQHF; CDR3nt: TGTGCCAGCAGCTCCCGACAGGCTAATCAGCCCCAGCATTTT
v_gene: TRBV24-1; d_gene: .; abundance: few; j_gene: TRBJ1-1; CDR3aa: CATREQGTLNTEAFF; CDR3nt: TGTGCCACCAGGGAGCAGGGGACCTTGAACACTGAAGCTTTCTTT
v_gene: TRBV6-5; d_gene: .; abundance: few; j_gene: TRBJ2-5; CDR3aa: CASSLAHTETQYF; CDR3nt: TGTGCCAGCAGTTTGGCCCATACCGAGACCCAGTACTTC
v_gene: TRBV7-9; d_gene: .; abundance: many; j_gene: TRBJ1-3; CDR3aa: CASSRGRDSGNTIYF; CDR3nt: TGTGCCAGCAGCCGGGGTCGCGACTCTGGAAACACCATATATTTT
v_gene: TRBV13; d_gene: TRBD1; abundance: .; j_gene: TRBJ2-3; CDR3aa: CASNHRGSTDTQYF; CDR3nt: TGTGCCAGCAACCACAGGGGGAGCACAGATACGCAGTATTTT
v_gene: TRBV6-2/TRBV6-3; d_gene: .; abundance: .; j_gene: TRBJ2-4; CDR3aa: CASSYSVAQAKNIQYF; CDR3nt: TGTGCCAGCAGTTACTCGGTAGCCCAAGCCAAAAACATTCAGTACTTC
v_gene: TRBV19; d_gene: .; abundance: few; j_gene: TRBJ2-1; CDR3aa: CASKQSREQFF; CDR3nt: TGTGCCAGTAAACAGTCGCGTGAGCAGTTCTTC
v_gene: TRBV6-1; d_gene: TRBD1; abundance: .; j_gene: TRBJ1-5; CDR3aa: CASSQTGASQPQHF; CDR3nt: TGTGCCAGCAGTCAAACAGGGGCTAGTCAGCCCCAGCATTTT
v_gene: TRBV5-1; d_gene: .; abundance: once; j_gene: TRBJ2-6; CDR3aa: CASSFWGRVSGANVLTF; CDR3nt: TGCGCCAGCAGCTTTTGGGGACGGGTCTCTGGGGCCAACGTCCTGACTTTC
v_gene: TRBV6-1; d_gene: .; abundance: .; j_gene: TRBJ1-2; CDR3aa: CASSRAPGYGYTF; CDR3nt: TGTGCCAGCAGTAGGGCCCCAGGGTATGGCTACACCTTC
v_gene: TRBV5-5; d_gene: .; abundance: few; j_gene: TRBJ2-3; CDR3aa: CASSPVGRSDTQYF; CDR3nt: TGTGCCAGCAGCCCGGTAGGACGGTCAGATACGCAGTATTTT
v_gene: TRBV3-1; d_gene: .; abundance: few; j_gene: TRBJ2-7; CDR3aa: CASSPLTVIDEQYF; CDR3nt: TGTGCCAGCAGCCCCCTAACAGTAATCGACGAGCAGTACTTC
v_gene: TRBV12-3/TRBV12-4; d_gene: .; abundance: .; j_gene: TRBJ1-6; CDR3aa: CASSLAHSPLHF; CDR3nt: TGTGCCAGCAGTTTAGCGCACTCACCCCTCCACTTT
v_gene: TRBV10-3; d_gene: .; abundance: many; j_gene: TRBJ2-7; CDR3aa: CATATAYEQYF; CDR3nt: TGTGCCACTGCGACCGCCTACGAGCAGTACTTC
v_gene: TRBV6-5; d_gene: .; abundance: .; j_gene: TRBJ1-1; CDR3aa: CASSYRRRAFF; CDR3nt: TGTGCCAGCAGTTACCGGAGGCGGGCTTTCTTT
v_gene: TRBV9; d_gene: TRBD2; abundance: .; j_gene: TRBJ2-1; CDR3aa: CASSVGGGTVEQFF; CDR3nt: TGTGCCAGCAGCGTAGGGGGGGGAACGGTTGAGCAGTTCTTC
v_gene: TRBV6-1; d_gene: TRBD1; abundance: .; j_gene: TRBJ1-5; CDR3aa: CASSPQTGTGGSNQPQHF; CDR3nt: TGTGCCAGCAGTCCCCAAACCGGGACAGGGGGCAGCAATCAGCCCCAGCATTTT
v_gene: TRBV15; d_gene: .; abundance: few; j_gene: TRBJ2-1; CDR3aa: CATSRDRRSDEQFF; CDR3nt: TGTGCCACCAGCAGAGATCGGAGGAGCGATGAGCAGTTCTTC
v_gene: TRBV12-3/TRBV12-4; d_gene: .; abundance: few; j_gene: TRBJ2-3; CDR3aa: CASSLVIGGTDTQYF; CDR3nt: TGTGCCAGCAGTTTAGTGATAGGAGGTACAGATACGCAGTATTTT
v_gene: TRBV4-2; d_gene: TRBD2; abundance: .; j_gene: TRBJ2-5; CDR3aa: CASSPSGGHLETQYF; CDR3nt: TGTGCCAGCAGCCCTAGCGGGGGCCACCTGGAGACCCAGTACTTC
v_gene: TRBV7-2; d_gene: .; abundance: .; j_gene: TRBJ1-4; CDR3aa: CASSPTGKNMKLFF; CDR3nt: TGTGCCAGCAGCCCCACAGGGAAGAACATGAAACTGTTTTTT
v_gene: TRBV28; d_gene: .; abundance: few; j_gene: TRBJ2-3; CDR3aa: CASSFRQVIDTQYF; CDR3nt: TGTGCCAGCAGTTTCCGACAGGTCATCGATACGCAGTATTTT
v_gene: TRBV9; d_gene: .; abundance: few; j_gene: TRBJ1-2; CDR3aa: CASSVEAEPNYGYTF; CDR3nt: TGTGCCAGCAGCGTGGAGGCGGAACCTAACTATGGCTACACCTTC
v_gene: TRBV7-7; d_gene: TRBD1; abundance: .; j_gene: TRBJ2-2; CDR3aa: CASSLDRRSGELFF; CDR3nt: TGTGCTAGCAGCTTGGACAGGAGATCCGGGGAGCTGTTTTTT
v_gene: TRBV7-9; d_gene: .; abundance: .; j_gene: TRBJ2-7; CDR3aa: CASSPAENEQYF; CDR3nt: TGTGCCAGCAGCCCCGCGGAGAACGAGCAGTACTTC
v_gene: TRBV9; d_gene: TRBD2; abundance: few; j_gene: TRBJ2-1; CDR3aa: CASSVDGTSGGARYNEQFF; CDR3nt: TGTGCCAGCAGCGTGGACGGGACTAGCGGGGGGGCCCGGTACAATGAGCAGTTCTTC
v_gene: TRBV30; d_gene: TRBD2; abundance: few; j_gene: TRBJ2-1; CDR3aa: CALGLADNEQFF; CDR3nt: TGTGCCTTGGGACTAGCGGACAATGAGCAGTTCTTC
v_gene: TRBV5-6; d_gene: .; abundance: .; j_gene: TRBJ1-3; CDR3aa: CASSLVAGTSGNTIYF; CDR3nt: TGTGCCAGCAGCTTGGTGGCAGGAACCTCTGGAAACACCATATATTTT
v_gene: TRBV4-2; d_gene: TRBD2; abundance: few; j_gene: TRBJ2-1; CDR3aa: CASSQVWSRLAGVYNEQFF; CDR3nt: TGTGCCAGCAGCCAAGTCTGGTCTCGACTAGCGGGAGTGTACAATGAGCAGTTCTTC
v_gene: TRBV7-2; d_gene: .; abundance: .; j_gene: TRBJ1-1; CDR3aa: CASSPLYANTEAFF; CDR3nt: TGTGCCAGCAGCCCCTTGTATGCGAACACTGAAGCTTTCTTT